This T cell receptor beta chain emerged from a study of T cells in Graves' hyperthyroidism and ophthalmopathy. Study at large: It was at initial diagnosis, before any treatment, that peripheral blood was collected. Study-wide findings and caveats: Most clonotypes expanded in the thyroid (above 0.001) were also present in blood.

Per the germline V gene, CDR1 is DFQATT and CDR2 is SNEGSKA (reference sequence). The CDR3 loop spans 15 amino acids. Trimming at V came to 2 bases and at J to 4 bases, leaving 8 bases not matched to a gene. Amplification of TCR beta CDR3 regions used RNA as the template. Using the HTBI primer set, a first-round RT-PCR was run on the TCR CDR3. TCRdb reanalysed the multiplex PCR reads using MiXCR and keeps one entry per CDR3 protein. The sample records about 480,000 distinct CDR3 sequences, over 13% being singletons. This clonotype occurred many times. The antigen remains undetermined. This chain uses TRBV20-1 with TRBJ1-1, with TRBD1 matching over 9 bases. Sequenced sample: blood. The clonotype originates from a woman between 18 and 29 years old with Graves' hyperthyroidism. Here the CDR3 reads CSARSPGTGSTEAFF. The CDR3 nucleotides read TGCAGTGCTAGAAGTCCCGGGACAGGGTCCACTGAAGCTTTCTTT.